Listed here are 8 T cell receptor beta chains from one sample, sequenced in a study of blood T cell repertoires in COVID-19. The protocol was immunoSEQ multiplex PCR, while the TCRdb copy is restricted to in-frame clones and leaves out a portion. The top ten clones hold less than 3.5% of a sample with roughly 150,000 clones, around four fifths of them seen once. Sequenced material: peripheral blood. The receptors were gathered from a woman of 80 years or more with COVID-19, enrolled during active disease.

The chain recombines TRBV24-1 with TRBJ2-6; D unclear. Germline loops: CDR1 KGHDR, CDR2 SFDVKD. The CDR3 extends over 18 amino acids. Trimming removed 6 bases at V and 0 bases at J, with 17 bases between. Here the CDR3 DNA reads TGTGCCACCAGTCTTACTTTAGCACTGAACTCTGGGGCCAACGTCCTGACTTTC. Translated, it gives CATSLTLALNSGANVLTF.

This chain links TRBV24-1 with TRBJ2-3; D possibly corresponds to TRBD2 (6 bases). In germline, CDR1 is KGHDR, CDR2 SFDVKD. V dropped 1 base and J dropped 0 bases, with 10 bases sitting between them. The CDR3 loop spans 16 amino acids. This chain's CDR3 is CATSDFGGDSTDTQYF. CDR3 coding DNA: TGTGCCACCAGTGATTTCGGGGGAGATAGCACAGATACGCAGTATTTT.

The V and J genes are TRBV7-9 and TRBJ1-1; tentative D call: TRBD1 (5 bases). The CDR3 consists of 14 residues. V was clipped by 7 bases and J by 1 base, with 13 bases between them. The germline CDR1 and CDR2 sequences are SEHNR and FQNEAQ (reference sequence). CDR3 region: CASTNWGGNTEAFF. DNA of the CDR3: TGTGCCAGCACCAATTGGGGGGGGAACACTGAAGCTTTCTTT.

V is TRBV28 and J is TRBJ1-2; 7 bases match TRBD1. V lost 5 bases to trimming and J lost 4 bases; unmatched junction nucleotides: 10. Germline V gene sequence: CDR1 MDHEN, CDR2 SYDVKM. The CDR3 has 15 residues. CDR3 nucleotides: TGTGCCAGCAGTATGAACAGGGGACTAGTCTATGGCTACACCTTC. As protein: CASSMNRGLVYGYTF.

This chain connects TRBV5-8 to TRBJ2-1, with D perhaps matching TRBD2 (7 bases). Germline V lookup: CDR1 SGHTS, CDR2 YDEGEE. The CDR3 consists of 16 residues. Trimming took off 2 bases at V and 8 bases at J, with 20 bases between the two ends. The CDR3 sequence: CASSFPGGSISDEQFF. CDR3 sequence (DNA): TGTGCCAGCAGCTTTCCGGGGGGCTCAATCAGCGATGAGCAGTTCTTC.

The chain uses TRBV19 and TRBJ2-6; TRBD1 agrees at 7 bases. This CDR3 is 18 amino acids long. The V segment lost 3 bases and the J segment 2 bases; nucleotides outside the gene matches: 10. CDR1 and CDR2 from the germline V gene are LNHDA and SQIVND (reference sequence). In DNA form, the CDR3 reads TGTGCCAGTAGTATCCAGACAGGGATATTCCCTGGGGCCAACGTCCTGACTTTC. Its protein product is CASSIQTGIFPGANVLTF. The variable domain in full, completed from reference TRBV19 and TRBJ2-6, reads DGGITQSPKYLFRKEGQNVTLSCEQNLNHDAMYWYRQDPGQGLRLIYYSQIVNDFQKGDIAEGYSVSREKKESFPLTVTSAQKNPTAFYLCASSIQTGIFPGANVLTFGAGSRLTVL.

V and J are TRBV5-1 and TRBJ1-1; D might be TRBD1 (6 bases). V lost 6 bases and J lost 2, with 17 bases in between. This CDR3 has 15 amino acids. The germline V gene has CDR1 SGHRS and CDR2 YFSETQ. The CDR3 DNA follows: TGCGCCAGCACCCGGTCGGGGACATACAACACTGAAGCTTTCTTT. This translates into CASTRSGTYNTEAFF.

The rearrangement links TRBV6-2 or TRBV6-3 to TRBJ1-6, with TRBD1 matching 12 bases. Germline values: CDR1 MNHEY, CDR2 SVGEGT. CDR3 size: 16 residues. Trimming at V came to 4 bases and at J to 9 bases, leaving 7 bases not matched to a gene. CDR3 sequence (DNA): TGTGCCAGCAGTTTGGGACAGGGGGCCATCGGTTCACCCCTCCACTTT. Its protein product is CASSLGQGAIGSPLHF.